The T cell receptor (beta chain) under discussion was sequenced for a study of OX40 agonist ivuxolimab in advanced cancers. Study information: Patients were treated with ivuxolimab, an agonistic anti-OX40 (CD134) antibody. There were three patients with partial responses, one having hepatocellular carcinoma and two cutaneous melanoma.

On this clone itself: The target antigen is unknown.

TCRdb keeps only in-frame clones here, not all; method: immunoSEQ multiplex PCR. Altogether 65,000 to 75,000 clones are present, over 70% being singletons, with the ten largest covering 3.5% to 4.5%. Overall study findings and caveats: Average numbers of expanded clones were greater in CD8+ T cells than in CD4+.

V lost 1 base and J 7 bases, leaving 17 bases between the germline ends. There are 15 residues in the CDR3. CDR1 is MGHRA, CDR2 YSYEKL, per germline. The receptor was isolated from an adult with an advanced solid tumor such as melanoma, head and neck, liver or kidney cancer. The chain joins TRBV4-1 to TRBJ2-7; D is possibly TRBD2 (6 bases). Specimen: CD4+ or CD8+ T cells sorted from blood, collected in a trial of the OX40 agonist ivuxolimab. This CDR3 is CASSQVPAGWGEQYF. The CDR3 nucleotides read TGCGCCAGCAGCCAAGTTCCGGCGGGATGGGGGGAGCAGTACTTC.